These 16 T cell receptor beta chains were all obtained from the same sample, sequenced in a study of blood T cell repertoires in COVID-19. Sequencing was performed with immunoSEQ multiplex PCR; in TCRdb, only in-frame clones are kept and a portion is missing. The sample includes fewer than 350,000 clones, roughly nine tenths of them seen just once. Sequencing was performed on PBMCs or T cells enriched from blood (not recorded which). These receptors were taken from a man aged 55 to 70 who had recovered from COVID-19.

The chain is built from TRBV9 and TRBJ2-2, with 9 bases identical to TRBD2. Germline-derived CDR1 and CDR2 are SGDLS and YYNGEE. V shed 3 bases and J 6 bases; nucleotides not matched to a gene: 6. This CDR3 comprises 15 residues. CDR3 sequence (DNA): TGTGCCAGCAGCGAATCGGCGGGAGGGCCCGGGGAGCTGTTTTTT. Its translation: CASSESAGGPGELFF.

V is TRBV15 and J is TRBJ2-7; D perhaps matches TRBD2 (6 bases). The V end lost 11 bases, the J end lost 2 bases, and 16 bases lay between the germline ends. Germline CDR1 reads LNHNV; CDR2 reads YYDKDF (reference sequence). The CDR3 is made up of 13 amino acids. CDR3 bases: TGTGCCTCCGGACTAAGCGGACCCTACGAGCAGTACTTC. Encoded protein: CASGLSGPYEQYF.

The chain is built from TRBV6-5 and TRBJ2-2; D may be TRBD2 (6 bases). The CDR3 spans 15 residues. The V gene lost 5 bases and the J gene lost 6 bases, with 16 bases spanning the gap. From germline, CDR1 is MNHEY and CDR2 SVGAGI. In DNA, the CDR3 is TGTGCCAGCAGTCGACCCGGGACTCCATCCGGGGAGCTGTTTTTT. Its translation: CASSRPGTPSGELFF.

The rearrangement uses TRBV5-1 and TRBJ1-6; 8 bases line up with TRBD1. CDR1 is SGHRS, CDR2 YFSETQ, per germline. The CDR3 contains 17 residues. With 0 bases clipped from V and 10 bases from J, the junction kept 12 bases outside the gene matches. Written as DNA, the CDR3 is TGCGCCAGCAGCTTGGGGGCAGGGGGCGCATATCAATCACCCCTCCACTTT. This sequence encodes CASSLGAGGAYQSPLHF. The complete variable domain, with remaining parts taken from reference TRBV5-1 and TRBJ1-6, reads KAGVTQTPRYLIKTRGQQVTLSCSPISGHRSVSWYQQTPGQGLQFLFEYFSETQRNKGNFPGRFSGRQFSNSRSEMNVSTLELGDSALYLCASSLGAGGAYQSPLHFGNGTRLTVT.

The rearrangement uses TRBV28 and TRBJ2-5; D unclear. The CDR3 covers 15 residues. The germline gives CDR1 MDHEN, CDR2 SYDVKM. Trimming removed 6 bases at V and 2 bases at J, with 16 bases between. CDR3 protein: CASSGSIDWQETQYF. CDR3 DNA sequence: TGTGCCAGCAGCGGGTCCATAGATTGGCAAGAGACCCAGTACTTC.

V and J are TRBV28 and TRBJ2-7; TRBD1 matches 8 bases. J gave up 5 bases and V 5 bases, and 8 bases lay outside the gene matches. This CDR3 spans 14 amino acids. Per germline, CDR1 MDHEN and CDR2 SYDVKM. CDR3 loop: CASSPQGGIDEQYF. CDR3 in DNA: TGTGCCAGCAGTCCACAGGGGGGAATCGACGAGCAGTACTTC. Together with reference TRBV28 and TRBJ2-7, the CDR3 gives the full variable domain: DVKVTQSSRYLVKRTGEKVFLECVQDMDHENMFWYRQDPGLGLRLIYFSYDVKMKEKGDIPEGYSVSREKKERFSLILESASTNQTSMYLCASSPQGGIDEQYFGPGTRLTVT.

V gene TRBV29-1 combines with J gene TRBJ2-5; D remains unclear. Per the germline V gene, CDR1 is SQVTM and CDR2 is ANQGSEA. Trimming shortened V by 7 bases and J by 2 bases, and 14 bases separated the two germline ends. The CDR3 loop spans 13 amino acids. The CDR3 region is CSAQTYRQETQYF. CDR3 DNA sequence: TGCAGCGCCCAGACTTATCGGCAAGAGACCCAGTACTTC.

The chain is built from TRBV12-5 and TRBJ2-3; 9 nucleotides align to TRBD2. The CDR3 has 15 amino acids. Germline V CDR1 and CDR2: LGHNT, FRNRAP. V lost 4 bases and J lost 1; bases outside the gene matches: 3. The CDR3 is CASGSIAGGTDTQYF. The CDR3 DNA is TGTGCTAGTGGTTCCATAGCGGGAGGCACAGATACGCAGTATTTT.

The chain links TRBV25-1 to TRBJ2-7; possibly TRBD2 for D (5 bases). V lost 5 bases to trimming and J lost 4 bases, with 12 bases between them. Looked up from germline, CDR1 is MGHDK and CDR2 is SYGVNS. The CDR3 extends over 13 amino acids. The CDR3 DNA follows: TGTGCCAGCAGTACGGGTTGGACTTACGAGCAGTACTTC. It is translated as CASSTGWTYEQYF.

V gene TRBV6-2 or TRBV6-3 combines with J gene TRBJ1-2; D uncertain. This CDR3 is 14 amino acids long. The V end was cut by 5 bases, the J end by 2 bases, with 12 bases between. Per the germline V gene, CDR1 is MNHEY and CDR2 is SVGEGT. CDR3 region: CASSVAGRNYGYTF. CDR3 DNA: TGTGCCAGCAGTGTGGCGGGTAGAAACTATGGCTACACCTTC.

This clone showed up just once. The V and J genes are TRBV3-1 (or the pseudogene TRBV3-2) and TRBJ2-2; D is perhaps TRBD2 (6 bases). The CDR3 has 13 amino acids. CDR1 LGHDT and CDR2 YNNKEL come from the germline V gene (reference sequence). Trimming stripped 1 base from V and 7 bases from J, with 7 bases between. The CDR3 protein is CASSQGRGGELFF. The DNA for the CDR3 is TGTGCCAGCAGCCAAGGGCGGGGCGGGGAGCTGTTTTTT.

V is TRBV7-2 and J is TRBJ2-3, with 9 nucleotides matching TRBD2. The trim removed 1 base at V and 0 bases at J, leaving 2 bases unmatched. The germline gives CDR1 SGHTA, CDR2 FQGNSA. The CDR3 is 16 amino acids. In DNA form, the CDR3 reads TGTGCCAGCAGCTTAGAGGCGGGAGGGAGCACAGATACGCAGTATTTT. This sequence encodes CASSLEAGGSTDTQYF. The full variable domain, completed using reference TRBV7-2 and TRBJ2-3, is GAGVSQSPSNKVTEKGKDVELRCDPISGHTALYWYRQSLGQGLEFLIYFQGNSAPDKSGLPSDRFSAERTGGSVSTLTIQRTQQEDSAVYLCASSLEAGGSTDTQYFGPGTRLTVL.

This clone was counted a single time. V gene TRBV7-9 combines with J gene TRBJ1-5; no clear D. Germline V lookup: CDR1 SEHNR, CDR2 FQNEAQ (reference sequence). Trimming removed 1 base at V and 8 bases at J, with 6 bases between. The CDR3 loop spans 12 amino acids. The CDR3 region has the DNA TGTGCCAGCAGCTTAGGCCCAGAGCCCCAGCATTTT. Translating gives CASSLGPEPQHF.

V and J are TRBV4-2 and TRBJ2-7; 9 nucleotides agree with TRBD2. Germline V gene data show CDR1 as LGHNA and CDR2 as YNFKEQ. V was clipped by 0 bases and J by 3 bases; unmatched bases: 9. This CDR3 spans 17 amino acids. This chain's CDR3 is CASSQESQAGGLYEQYF. As DNA, the CDR3 is TGTGCCAGCAGCCAAGAGAGCCAAGCGGGAGGTCTCTACGAGCAGTACTTC.

The gene calls are TRBV7-3 and TRBJ1-1; 8 nucleotides align to TRBD1. CDR1 is SGHTA and CDR2 is FQGTGA in the germline V gene. V trimming: 5 bases; J trimming: 2 bases; junction bases outside the gene matches: 4. The CDR3 sequence is 14 residues long. The DNA for the CDR3 is TGTGCCAGCAGCCTGACAGGGGAAAACACTGAAGCTTTCTTT. Protein sequence: CASSLTGENTEAFF.

The genes are TRBV4-1 and TRBJ2-5, with TRBD1 matching 8 bases. Germline V lookup: CDR1 MGHRA, CDR2 YSYEKL. J was trimmed by 4 bases and V by 1 base; bases with no gene match: 5. This CDR3 is built from 15 residues. CDR3 coding DNA: TGCGCCAGCAGCCAAGGGCAGGGGGCGAGAGAGACCCAGTACTTC. Its translation: CASSQGQGARETQYF.